This T cell receptor beta chain is drawn from a study of T-cell memory formation after mild COVID-19. Study as a whole: TCR clusters showed largely donor specificity.

This CDR3 is built from 15 residues. Per the germline V gene, CDR1 is SGDLS and CDR2 is YYNGEE. The V gene end was trimmed by 5 bases and the J gene end by 3 bases; junction bases not matched to a gene: 7. This clonotype turned up a few times. TCRdb itself ran the 5' RACE reads through MiXCR, one entry per CDR3 protein. The sample lists about 470,000 distinct CDR3 sequences, about 23% seen once, with 12% in the top ten. This receptor was taken from an adult woman who had mild COVID-19 (a few samples of this study predate the infection). Cell type and time point are not known. The chain combines TRBV9 with TRBJ2-3; 9 bases are a match to TRBD1. The specimen was PBMCs or a T cell subset sorted from them (not recorded which). The CDR3 DNA is TGTGCCAGCAGTGACGGCGGGACAGGGACAGATACGCAGTATTTT. Translation: CASSDGGTGTDTQYF.